Each of the 21 T cell receptor beta chains below was sequenced from the same sample in a study of PD-1 blockade in classical Hodgkin lymphoma. Time point defined: cycle 4 day 1 (C4D1), after more than five weeks of nivolumab. No patient escaped relapse after autologous stem cell transplantation, and brentuximab vedotin exposure varied. Negative magnetic selection isolated CD4+ T cells from thawed PBMCs. TCRdb's table, derived via immunoSEQ multiplex PCR, lists solely in-frame clones and lacks some. Here the sample spans fewer than 30,000 clones, less than 80% being singletons. This material consisted of CD4+ T cells from blood, taken before the fourth cycle of nivolumab. The receptor source for this set is a human donor with classical Hodgkin lymphoma.

CDR3 DNA: TGTGCCAGTAGTATGTCACATGTTGGTGCCACTGAAGCTTTCTTT. Its translation: CASSMSHVGATEAFF. The chain employs TRBV19 and TRBJ1-1, with D unresolved. CDR1 LNHDA and CDR2 SQIVND come from the germline V gene (reference sequence). The CDR3 covers 15 residues. The V gene lost 3 bases and the J gene lost 4 bases, with 15 bases spanning the gap.

The chain uses TRBV7-9 and TRBJ1-1, with D perhaps matching TRBD1 (5 bases). Germline V gene lookup returns CDR1 SEHNR and CDR2 FQNEAQ (reference sequence). V shed 5 bases and J shed 6 bases, with 19 bases lying between them. The CDR3 runs 15 residues. CDR3 in amino acids: CASSDGTPLFSEAFF. The DNA of the CDR3 is TGTGCCAGCAGCGACGGGACTCCCCTTTTTTCTGAAGCTTTCTTT.

The genes are TRBV28 and TRBJ2-7; D not certain. The V end lost 2 bases, the J end lost 2 bases, and 1 base lay between the germline ends. The CDR3 is 11 amino acids. CDR1 and CDR2 (germline): MDHEN, SYDVKM. The CDR3 spells CASSLTYEQYF. The CDR3 coding sequence is TGTGCCAGCAGTTTAACCTACGAGCAGTACTTC.

The V and J genes are TRBV19 and TRBJ1-4; 8 positions match TRBD1. This CDR3 region has 13 residues. Unmatched junction bases numbered 5, after V lost 7 bases and J lost 7 bases. Germline-derived CDR1 and CDR2 are LNHDA and SQIVND (reference sequence). This chain's CDR3 is CASKDRGLEKLFF. The CDR3 region has the DNA TGTGCCAGTAAAGACAGGGGCCTTGAAAAACTGTTTTTT.

The gene calls are TRBV29-1 and TRBJ1-4; D is ambiguous. CDR1 and CDR2 (germline): SQVTM, ANQGSEA. Trimming removed 1 base at V and 0 bases at J, with 12 bases between. The CDR3 length is 16 residues. The chain's CDR3 is CSVEVGEFATNEKLFF. The CDR3 region has the DNA TGCAGCGTTGAAGTCGGGGAATTTGCAACTAATGAAAAACTGTTTTTT.

The V call is TRBV18, the J call TRBJ2-3; 10 bases agree with TRBD2. V lost 3 bases and J lost 2; bases outside the gene matches: 2. The CDR3 contains 15 residues. The germline CDR1 and CDR2 sequences are KGHSH and LQKENI. The DNA for the CDR3 is TGTGCCAGCTCACCTCTAGCGGGAGTCACAGATACGCAGTATTTT. It codes for CASSPLAGVTDTQYF.

The chain employs TRBV4-3 and TRBJ2-3; D is uncertain. This CDR3 has 13 residues. V was pared by 1 base and J by 6 bases, with 8 bases between. The germline V gene encodes CDR1 LGHNA and CDR2 YSLEER. Here the CDR3 DNA reads TGCGCCAGCAGCCAAGCGTTTGACGATACGCAGTATTTT. As protein: CASSQAFDDTQYF.

This chain uses TRBV5-1 with TRBJ2-3; 12 bases are a match to TRBD2. The CDR3 contains 17 residues. V lost 5 bases to trimming and J lost 5 bases; unmatched junction nucleotides: 12. Germline V lookup: CDR1 SGHRS, CDR2 YFSETQ. The CDR3 here is CASRRHASGGAVDTQYF. CDR3 coding DNA: TGCGCCAGCAGACGGCACGCTAGCGGGGGGGCCGTAGATACGCAGTATTTT.

This sequence joins TRBV7-9 and TRBJ2-1; TRBD2 might be the D (5 bases). This CDR3 spans 16 amino acids. CDR1 is SEHNR, CDR2 FQNEAQ, per germline (reference sequence). The germline V and J ends were trimmed by 3 bases and 0 bases, with 12 bases remaining between them. CDR3: CASSFWTSSSYNEQFF. The CDR3 bases are TGTGCCAGCAGCTTTTGGACTTCGAGCTCCTACAATGAGCAGTTCTTC.

This clone was seen a single time. The V call is TRBV19, the J call TRBJ2-7; TRBD2 aligns across 13 bases. V lost 4 bases and J lost 3; bases outside the gene matches: 12. This CDR3 comprises 18 residues. Germline-derived CDR1 and CDR2 are LNHDA and SQIVND (reference sequence). As DNA, the CDR3 is TGTGCCAGTAGTAGCGTCGGCCCCACTAGCGGGAGGGACTACGAGCAGTACTTC. Residues: CASSSVGPTSGRDYEQYF.

The chain links TRBV21-1 to TRBJ2-7; the D call TRBD2 from the table was never checked on the DNA. TRBV21-1 is a known pseudogene. The CDR3 runs to 16 residues. The CDR3 bases are TGTGCCAGCAGCACAGGACTAGCGGGCGACTCCTACGAGCAGTACTTC. Amino acid sequence: CASSTGLAGDSYEQYF.

This clone was detected only a few times. The chain is built from TRBV7-9 and TRBJ2-4; 12 nucleotides line up with TRBD2. Germline V CDR1 and CDR2: SEHNR, FQNEAQ (reference sequence). This CDR3 region has 17 residues. The V segment lost 1 base and the J segment 6 bases; nucleotides outside the gene matches: 7. The CDR3, as DNA: TGTGCCAGCAGCTTAGGACTCCCGGGACTAGCGGGAAACATTCAGTACTTC. Protein sequence: CASSLGLPGLAGNIQYF.

This clone occurred a few times. This chain joins TRBV2 and TRBJ2-2; 8 nucleotides align to TRBD2. V lost 5 bases and J lost 7; bases outside the gene matches: 9. Germline V gene data show CDR1 as SNHLY and CDR2 as FYNNEI. This CDR3 has 15 amino acids. The CDR3 reads CASSWEGTRVGELFF. For the CDR3, the DNA is TGTGCCAGCAGTTGGGAGGGGACTAGGGTCGGGGAGCTGTTTTTT.

The chain has TRBV4-1 and TRBJ2-7, with D tentatively TRBD1 (6 bases). The CDR3 length is 14 residues. Germline values: CDR1 MGHRA, CDR2 YSYEKL. Between the trimmed V and J ends, which lost 3 bases and 2 bases, there was a span of 11 bases. The CDR3 sequence is CASSQLQGPYEQYF. The CDR3 nucleotides read TGCGCCAGCAGCCAGCTACAGGGTCCCTACGAGCAGTACTTC.

There are a few counts of this clone. The chain carries TRBV28 and TRBJ2-2, with D possibly matching TRBD1 (5 bases). In germline, CDR1 is MDHEN, CDR2 SYDVKM. This CDR3 comprises 17 residues. Trimming pared 6 bases from V and 3 bases from J, leaving 20 bases between. This CDR3 reads CASRHTMRRQYTGELFF. In DNA form, the CDR3 reads TGTGCCAGCAGGCACACAATGAGAAGACAGTACACCGGGGAGCTGTTTTTT.

The chain couples TRBV2 to TRBJ1-4; possible D gene TRBD1, 5 bases. CDR1 and CDR2 (germline): SNHLY, FYNNEI. This CDR3 has 16 residues. V was cut by 5 bases and J by 7 bases, with 20 bases left in between. The chain's CDR3 is CASSRLLTGLSEKLFF. In DNA, the CDR3 is TGTGCCAGCAGTCGGCTTTTAACAGGTCTCAGTGAAAAACTGTTTTTT.

The chain carries TRBV9 and TRBJ2-7; possibly TRBD1 for D (6 bases). This CDR3 comprises 13 residues. Per germline, CDR1 SGDLS and CDR2 YYNGEE. The V end was cut by 0 bases, the J end by 5 bases, with 9 bases between. The CDR3 DNA reads as TGTGCCAGCAGCGTAGTTGGGGGCCACGAGCAGTACTTC. Amino acids: CASSVVGGHEQYF.

This rearrangement joins TRBV5-6 to TRBJ2-5; D unclear. Trimming cost V 1 base and J 5 bases, with 3 bases left between them. This CDR3 is 11 amino acids long. Germline loops: CDR1 SGHDT, CDR2 YYEEEE. CDR3 region: CASSLWETQYF. The DNA of the CDR3 is TGTGCCAGCAGCTTGTGGGAGACCCAGTACTTC.

Comments on this clone: This specimen includes other DNA sequences encoding the same CDR3. V and J are TRBV7-3 and TRBJ1-1; D is possibly TRBD1 (5 bases). Trimming shortened V by 5 bases and J by 1 base, and 11 bases separated the two germline ends. Germline V CDR1 and CDR2: SGHTA, FQGTGA. This CDR3 has 14 residues. This chain's CDR3 is CASSASGANTEAFF. Written as DNA, the CDR3 is TGTGCCAGCAGCGCTTCTGGGGCGAACACTGAAGCTTTCTTT.

V usage is TRBV10-3 and J usage is TRBJ2-7; D may correspond to TRBD1 or TRBD2 (5 bases each). This CDR3 is built from 13 residues. The V gene lost 4 bases and the J gene lost 2 bases, with 9 bases spanning the gap. The germline CDR1 and CDR2 sequences are ENHRY and SYGVKD. CDR3 loop: CAISGDVAYEQYF. CDR3 nucleotides: TGTGCCATCAGTGGGGACGTCGCCTACGAGCAGTACTTC.

V usage is TRBV7-9 and J usage is TRBJ1-1; D ambiguous. The germline V gene encodes CDR1 SEHNR and CDR2 FQNEAQ (reference sequence). The CDR3 totals 13 residues. Trimming pared 4 bases from V and 0 bases from J, leaving 6 bases between. DNA for the CDR3: TGTGCCAGCAGCTCGACATTGAACACTGAAGCTTTCTTT. This gives the protein CASSSTLNTEAFF.